This T cell receptor beta chain comes out of a study of cytomegalovirus exposure and HLA in healthy donors (dated by TCRdb to about 2017). Notes on the research overall: An earlier analysis of approximately 640 of the donors reported about 290 Gb of sequence data and more than 90 million unique TCR beta sequences from about 200 million T cells. Roughly 300 gigabases of sequencing data and approximately 91 million unique TCR sequences made up an early release that covered several hundred HLA-typed donors. Of the roughly 410 genotyped donors, over 80% were placed in the genetic ancestry cluster associated with self-reported Caucasian donors. The study aimed to test whether signatures of past pathogen exposure could be identified by cataloging public T cell receptors. The T cell repertoires of around 670 subjects were profiled by immunosequencing and related to cytomegalovirus serostatus. A separate validation cohort of 100 to 150 different subjects was used in addition to the approximately 670-subject first cohort. To predict cytomegalovirus infection status, the study combined high-throughput TCR immunosequencing, statistical association of individual TCRs with disease status, and machine learning. To study patterns of TCR occurrence, a later analysis re-analyzed previously published TCR beta repertoires from 666 donors and added high-resolution HLA genotyping. Rather than drawing on any new phenotypic data, the later analysis identified candidate immune exposures from TCR beta sequences and the way those sequences occurred across donors. An earlier analysis of approximately 580 of the donors used high-throughput TCR beta sequencing to judge whether each TCR beta V gene segment behaved as functional or pseudogenic. Donor age, sex, ethnicity and CMV serostatus were compiled alongside the repertoire data. In a later genetic analysis, genome-wide SNP genotypes for about 65% of the roughly 700 donors were used, and that subset was treated as a discovery cohort. Every discovery cohort repertoire had been produced on one sequencing platform. Class I and class II HLA loci were covered by the typing at four-digit resolution. Typing coverage varied by locus: roughly 629-630 donors for A, B, C, DRB1 and DQB1; roughly 520 for DQA1; over 600 for DPA1; 450 to 480 for DPB1. A few DR-DQ haplotypes were treated as single units for association and clustering because of strong linkage in the cohort. Among 300 to 500 genotyped donors of the cohort, an average of around 250,000 unique TCR beta nucleotide sequences was sequenced per donor, of which about 20% were non-productive.

The cohort was made up of 650 to 700 healthy bone marrow donors. At the time of sampling, every cohort member was nominally healthy, though immune exposures that went unrecorded were likely present. The donor was CMV seronegative and was included in the group of about 400 seronegative cohort members. A peripheral blood sample was collected from each donor, and TCR beta sequencing was performed on peripheral blood mononuclear cells. Genomic DNA was extracted from the blood cell samples with the Qiagen DNeasy Blood Extraction Kit. V trim: 4 bases; J trim: 3 bases; unmatched bases: 4. The CDR3 holds 14 amino acids from the cysteine to the phenylalanine. Here the CDR3 DNA is all that survives: 42 bases in frame from base 1. Per the germline V gene, SNHLY is the CDR1 and FYNNEI is the CDR2. To prepare the library, the immunoSEQ multiplex PCR assay was applied. The multiplex PCR relied on a mix of 60 forward primers for TCR Vbeta segments and 13 reverse primers for TCR Jbeta segments. The CDR3 region of rearranged TCR beta genes was amplified from genomic DNA with a multiplex PCR assay. Amplified TCR beta libraries were sequenced as 87-base-pair reads on the Illumina HiSeq System. The study's processing was this. A later analysis counted approximately 84 million unique TCR beta chains across the 500 to 850 repertoires, and around 9.9 million of these chains were shared by at least two donors. A nearest-neighbor algorithm error-corrected the raw reads and collapsed the reads into unique sequences, merging closely related sequences to remove PCR and sequencing errors. Alignment of CDR3 sequences to IMGT reference sequences was used to assign V, D and J gene segments. Each retained sequence needed at least a six-nucleotide match to both a V gene segment and a J gene segment. A rearrangement was called productive if the CDR3 had no stop codons and remained in frame with V and J, and every other rearrangement was called non-productive. CDR3 was defined by IMGT convention, running from the second conserved V-encoded cysteine to the conserved J-encoded phenylalanine. The earlier analysis of approximately 590 of the donors excluded any sequence lacking an unambiguous match to a single V gene segment. In an earlier analysis of several hundred of the donors, V segments were called functional above 56.7% productive rearrangements and were called segregating when the between-donor standard deviation exceeded 5%. A statistical classification framework was developed to diagnose cytomegalovirus status using the catalog of TCR beta chain sequences. A later analysis assigned V and J genes by comparing TCR nucleotide sequences with IMGT/GENE-DB human TR gene sequences. In a later analysis, CDR3 sequences and most-parsimonious VDJ recombination scenarios were assigned using the TCRdist pipeline. In a later analysis, each TCR beta chain was defined by its CDR3 amino acid sequence together with its V-gene family, and reads lacking a unique V-gene family were excluded. In a later analysis, nearly 600 highly shared, low-generation-probability nucleotide sequences were removed to address suspected cross-contamination and a sequencing artifact. A later analysis calculated a clonal expansion index for each public chain from normalized within-repertoire ranks of inferred template counts. Generation probabilities in a later analysis came from a VDJ recombination model fitted to out-of-frame rearrangements, and those results were checked against IGoR. Hypergeometric tests were used in a later analysis to score TCR-TCR, TCR-HLA and TCR-CMV co-occurrence, with a repertoire-size bias correction applied to the TCR pairs. In a later analysis, false discovery rates were estimated by permuting HLA or CMV assignments 20 times. A later analysis grouped co-occurring TCRs with DBSCAN, adding TCRdist sequence similarity when clustering within HLA-allele-positive subsets. Repertoires with fewer than 30,000 or more than 120,000 public chains, plus five repertoires with anomalous nucleotide sharing, were excluded from co-occurrence clustering. As stored in TCRdb, this immuneACCESS dataset retains in-frame rearrangements with V and J assigned. A fraction of the clones does not appear; measured against another copy, unresolved V genes explain less than half of the discrepancy, and the remainder lacks a known reason. D and trimming come from the DNA, and the V and J calls and clone size come from that table. Within this sample are 110,000 to 150,000 clones, with about 70% of them counted one time only. The ten largest account for roughly 4% of the sample.

Concerning this clone itself: Its target antigen remains unknown. One base away there is no much larger clone; base qualities are not given.

Study-wide findings and limitations: Sequencing depth was assumed to be roughly uniform across donors in the presence/absence analyses, though that assumption may not hold. The only immune exposure information available for the cohort was CMV serostatus. The authors suggested that the approach could potentially be generalized to other disease states and immunological phenotypes. Across donors, most TCR sequences were observed very rarely, whereas some public TCRs were present in many individuals. At a false discovery rate of 0.05, a later analysis linked around 17,000 TCR beta sequences to specific HLA alleles. A later analysis reported that several top co-occurrence clusters appeared linked to parvovirus B19, influenza, CMV and Epstein-Barr virus. The earlier analysis of 587 of the donors excluded 15 to 20 rarely observed V segments, including chromosome 9 orphons, because counts were too low. A total of 164 TCR beta chains were listed by the study as associated with cytomegalovirus. A few of the identified cytomegalovirus-associated TCR beta chains were confirmed in vitro to be specific for cytomegalovirus antigens. In this cohort, only TCR beta chains were sequenced, and detectable features were limited by the absence of alpha or paired-chain data. According to a later analysis, most CMV-associated TCR beta chains appeared to be HLA-restricted, and the HLA associations seemed to be driven largely by CMV exposure. In an earlier analysis of under 600 of the donors, most TCR beta V segments were observed in productive rearrangements about 87% or about 30% of the time, broadly matching IMGT annotations. A further reported finding was that TCR beta sequences accurately predicted the HLA-A and HLA-B alleles for most subjects in the first cohort. Some IMGT-functional V segments, including TRBV6-2 and TRBV6-3, could not be told apart with the 87-base-pair reads, so those segments were excluded. A later genetic analysis associated a missense DCLRE1C variant with V-gene and J-gene trimming of TCR beta chains, and an independent cohort replicated the association. When HLA alleles, especially DR and DQ, strongly co-occurred, TCR associations were difficult to assign to individual alleles. A later analysis found that TCR association rates varied across HLA loci, with DRB1 alleles showing the most associated TCRs and HLA-C alleles the fewest. In a later genetic analysis, fewer N-insertions in productive TCRs were reported among donors in an Asian-associated ancestry cluster than the roughly 700-donor mean. In a later analysis, HLA-associated TCR beta chains showed more clonal expansion and lower generation probabilities than non-associated chains that were equally common. In both the original and validation cohorts, the classifier was reported to diagnose cytomegalovirus status with high specificity and sensitivity. Correlated functional status among segregating V segments might be attributable to linkage disequilibrium, but an unknown experimental factor could not be ruled out. The sequencing pipeline was judged likely to have produced a cluster of highly shared sequence variants as a technical artifact. Because some donors lacked HLA typing at each locus, the association tests relied only on the typed subset.

The sample consisted of PBMCs. The rearranged chain carries TRBV2 and TRBJ1-1; 8 central bases correspond to TRBD1. This TCR came from a man between 60 and 70 years old in good health and CMV-seronegative. The CDR3 sequence is CASSVKTGDTEAFF. The sequenced DNA is TGTGCCAGCAGTGTGAAGACAGGGGACACTGAAGCTTTCTTT.